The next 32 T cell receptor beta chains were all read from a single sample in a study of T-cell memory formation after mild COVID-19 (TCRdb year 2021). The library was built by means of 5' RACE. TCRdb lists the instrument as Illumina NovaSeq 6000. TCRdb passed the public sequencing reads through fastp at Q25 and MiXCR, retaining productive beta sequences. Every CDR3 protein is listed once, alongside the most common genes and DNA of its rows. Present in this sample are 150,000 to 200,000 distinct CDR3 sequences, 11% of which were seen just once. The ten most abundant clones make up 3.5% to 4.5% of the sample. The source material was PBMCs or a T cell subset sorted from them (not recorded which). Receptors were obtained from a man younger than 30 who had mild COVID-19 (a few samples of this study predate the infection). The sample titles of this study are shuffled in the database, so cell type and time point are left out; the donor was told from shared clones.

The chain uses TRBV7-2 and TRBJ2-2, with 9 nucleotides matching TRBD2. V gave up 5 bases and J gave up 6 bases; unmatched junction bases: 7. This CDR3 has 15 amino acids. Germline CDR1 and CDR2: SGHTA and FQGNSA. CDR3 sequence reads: CASSHWRGGSGELFF. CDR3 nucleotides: TGTGCCAGCAGCCACTGGCGGGGGGGCTCCGGGGAGCTGTTTTTT. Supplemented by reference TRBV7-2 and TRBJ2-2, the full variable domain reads GAGVSQSPSNKVTEKGKDVELRCDPISGHTALYWYRQSLGQGLEFLIYFQGNSAPDKSGLPSDRFSAERTGGSVSTLTIQRTQQEDSAVYLCASSHWRGGSGELFFGEGSRLTVL.

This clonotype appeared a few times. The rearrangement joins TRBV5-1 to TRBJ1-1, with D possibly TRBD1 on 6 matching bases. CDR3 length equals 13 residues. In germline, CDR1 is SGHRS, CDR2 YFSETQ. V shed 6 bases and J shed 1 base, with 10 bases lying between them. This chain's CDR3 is CASNPGQNTEAFF. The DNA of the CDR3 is TGCGCCAGCAACCCGGGACAGAACACTGAAGCTTTCTTT.

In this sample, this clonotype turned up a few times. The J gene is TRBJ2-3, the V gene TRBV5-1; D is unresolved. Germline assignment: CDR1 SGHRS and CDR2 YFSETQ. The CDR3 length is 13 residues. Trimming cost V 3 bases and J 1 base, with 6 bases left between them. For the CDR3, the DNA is TGCGCCAGCAGCTGGGCAGGCACAGATACGCAGTATTTT. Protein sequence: CASSWAGTDTQYF.

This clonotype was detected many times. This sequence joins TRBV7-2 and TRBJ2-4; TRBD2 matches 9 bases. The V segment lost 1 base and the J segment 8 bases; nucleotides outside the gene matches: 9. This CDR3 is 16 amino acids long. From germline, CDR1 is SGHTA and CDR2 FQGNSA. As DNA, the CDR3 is TGTGCCAGCAGCTTAGAAGCGGGGGGATTGGGGTACATTCAGTACTTC. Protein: CASSLEAGGLGYIQYF.

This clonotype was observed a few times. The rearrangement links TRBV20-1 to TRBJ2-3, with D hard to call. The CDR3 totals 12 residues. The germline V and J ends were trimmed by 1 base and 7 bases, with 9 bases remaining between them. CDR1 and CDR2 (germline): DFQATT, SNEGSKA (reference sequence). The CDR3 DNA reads TGCAGTGCTAGAGGGGGTGGAAATACGCAGTATTTT. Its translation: CSARGGGNTQYF.

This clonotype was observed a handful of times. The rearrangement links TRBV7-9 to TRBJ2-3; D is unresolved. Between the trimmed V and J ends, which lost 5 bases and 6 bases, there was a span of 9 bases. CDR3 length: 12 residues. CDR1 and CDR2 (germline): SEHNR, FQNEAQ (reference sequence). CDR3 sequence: CASSSITDTQYF. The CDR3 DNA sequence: TGTGCCAGCAGCAGCATCACGGATACGCAGTATTTT.

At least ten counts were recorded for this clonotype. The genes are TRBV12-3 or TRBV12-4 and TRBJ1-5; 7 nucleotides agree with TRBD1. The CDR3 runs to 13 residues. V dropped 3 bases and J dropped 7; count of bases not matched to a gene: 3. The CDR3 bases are TGTGCCAGCAGTTTGGCAGGGGGGCAGCCCCAGCATTTT. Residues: CASSLAGGQPQHF.

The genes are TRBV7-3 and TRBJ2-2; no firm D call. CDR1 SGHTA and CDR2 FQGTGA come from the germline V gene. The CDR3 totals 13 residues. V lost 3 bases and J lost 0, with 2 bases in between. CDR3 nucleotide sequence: TGTGCCAGCAGCTTTGCGAACACCGGGGAGCTGTTTTTT. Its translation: CASSFANTGELFF.

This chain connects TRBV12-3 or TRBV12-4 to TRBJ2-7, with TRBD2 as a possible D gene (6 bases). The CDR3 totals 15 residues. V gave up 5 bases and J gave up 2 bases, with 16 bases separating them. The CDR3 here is CASSIETRRTYEQYF. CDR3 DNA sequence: TGTGCCAGCAGTATTGAGACTAGAAGAACCTACGAGCAGTACTTC.

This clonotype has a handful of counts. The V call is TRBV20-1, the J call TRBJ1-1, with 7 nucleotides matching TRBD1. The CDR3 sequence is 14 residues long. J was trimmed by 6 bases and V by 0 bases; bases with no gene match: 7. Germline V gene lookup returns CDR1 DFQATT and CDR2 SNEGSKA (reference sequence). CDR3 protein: CSARDRQGFPEAFF. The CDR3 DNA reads TGCAGTGCTAGAGATCGACAGGGTTTCCCTGAAGCTTTCTTT.

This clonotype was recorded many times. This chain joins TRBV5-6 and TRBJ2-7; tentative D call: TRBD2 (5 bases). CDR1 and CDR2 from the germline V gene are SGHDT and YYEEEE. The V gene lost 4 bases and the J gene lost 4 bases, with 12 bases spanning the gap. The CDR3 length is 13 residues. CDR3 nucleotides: TGTGCCAGCAGCCCGAGGAGGTCGTACGAGCAGTACTTC. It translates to CASSPRRSYEQYF.

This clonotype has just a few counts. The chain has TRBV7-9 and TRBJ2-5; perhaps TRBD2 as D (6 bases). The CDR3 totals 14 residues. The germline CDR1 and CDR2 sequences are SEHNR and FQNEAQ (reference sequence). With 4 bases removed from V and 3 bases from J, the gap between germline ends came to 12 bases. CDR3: CASSWGGGEETQYF. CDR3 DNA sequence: TGTGCCAGCAGCTGGGGAGGTGGGGAAGAGACCCAGTACTTC.

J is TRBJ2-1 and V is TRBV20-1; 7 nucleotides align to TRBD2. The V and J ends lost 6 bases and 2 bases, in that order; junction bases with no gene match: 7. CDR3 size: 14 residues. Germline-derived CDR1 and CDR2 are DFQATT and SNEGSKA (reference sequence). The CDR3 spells CSARPSGAYNEQFF. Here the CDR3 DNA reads TGCAGTGCGAGGCCTAGCGGAGCCTACAATGAGCAGTTCTTC.

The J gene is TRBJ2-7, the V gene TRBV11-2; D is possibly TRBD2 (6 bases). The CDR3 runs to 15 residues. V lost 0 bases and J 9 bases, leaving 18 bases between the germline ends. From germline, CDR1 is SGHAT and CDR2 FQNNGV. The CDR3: CASSLDPRGVGGQYF. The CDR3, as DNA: TGTGCCAGCAGCTTAGATCCCCGAGGGGTCGGGGGGCAGTACTTC.

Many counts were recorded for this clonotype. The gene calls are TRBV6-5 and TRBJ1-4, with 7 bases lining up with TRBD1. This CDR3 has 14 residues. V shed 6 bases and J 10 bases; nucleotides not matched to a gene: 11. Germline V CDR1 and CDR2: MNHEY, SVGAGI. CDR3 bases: TGTGCCAGCAGCCCCGACAGGGTTGTTCCAAAACTGTTTTTT. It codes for CASSPDRVVPKLFF.

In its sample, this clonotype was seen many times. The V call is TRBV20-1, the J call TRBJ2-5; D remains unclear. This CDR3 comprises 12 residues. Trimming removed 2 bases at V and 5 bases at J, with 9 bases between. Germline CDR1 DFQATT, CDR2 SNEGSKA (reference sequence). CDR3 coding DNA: TGCAGTGCTAGACTAGTTTCGGAGACCCAGTACTTC. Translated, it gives CSARLVSETQYF.

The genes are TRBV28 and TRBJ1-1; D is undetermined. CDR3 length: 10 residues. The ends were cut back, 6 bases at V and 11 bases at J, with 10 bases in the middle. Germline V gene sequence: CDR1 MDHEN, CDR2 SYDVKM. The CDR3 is CASSRLNAFF. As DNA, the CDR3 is TGTGCCAGCAGCCGCCTGAATGCTTTCTTT.

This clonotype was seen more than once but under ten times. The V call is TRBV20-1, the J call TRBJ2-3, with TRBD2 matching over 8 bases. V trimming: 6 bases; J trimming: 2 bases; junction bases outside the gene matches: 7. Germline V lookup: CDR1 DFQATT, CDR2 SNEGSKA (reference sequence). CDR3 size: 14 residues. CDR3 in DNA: TGCAGTGCGCCCTCTAGCGGGCCCACAGATACGCAGTATTTT. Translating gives CSAPSSGPTDTQYF.

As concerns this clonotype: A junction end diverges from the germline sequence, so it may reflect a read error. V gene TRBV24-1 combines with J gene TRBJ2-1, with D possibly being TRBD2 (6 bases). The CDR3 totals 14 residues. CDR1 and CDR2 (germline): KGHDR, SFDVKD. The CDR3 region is CATSFGGGYNEQLF. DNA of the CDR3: TGTGCCACCAGTTTCGGGGGAGGATACAATGAGCAGCTCTTC.

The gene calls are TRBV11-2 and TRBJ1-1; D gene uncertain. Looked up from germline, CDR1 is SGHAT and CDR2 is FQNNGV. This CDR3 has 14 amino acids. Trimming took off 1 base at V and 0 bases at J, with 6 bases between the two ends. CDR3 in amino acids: CASSLVRVNTEAFF. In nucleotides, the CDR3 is TGTGCCAGCAGCTTAGTACGCGTGAACACTGAAGCTTTCTTT.

The CDR3, as DNA: TGTGCCAATCGGGGCGACAGAGAGACCCAGTACTTC. Protein sequence: CANRGDRETQYF. V gene TRBV2 combines with J gene TRBJ2-5; either TRBD1 or TRBD2 may fit D (5 bases each). The germline V and J ends were trimmed by 10 bases and 4 bases, with 13 bases remaining between them. The CDR3 runs 12 residues. CDR1 is SNHLY and CDR2 is FYNNEI in the germline V gene.

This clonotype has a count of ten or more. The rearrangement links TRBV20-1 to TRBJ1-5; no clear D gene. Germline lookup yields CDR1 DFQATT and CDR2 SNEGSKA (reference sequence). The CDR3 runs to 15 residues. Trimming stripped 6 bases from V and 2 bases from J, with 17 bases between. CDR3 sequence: CSAGRGAGGNQPQHF. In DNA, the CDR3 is TGCAGTGCCGGGAGAGGCGCCGGGGGCAATCAGCCCCAGCATTTT.

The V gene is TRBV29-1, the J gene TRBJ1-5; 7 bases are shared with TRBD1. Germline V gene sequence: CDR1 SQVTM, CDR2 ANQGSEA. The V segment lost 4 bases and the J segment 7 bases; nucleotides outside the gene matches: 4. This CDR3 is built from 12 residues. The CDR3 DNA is TGCAGCGTTGGTCAGGGACAGCAGCCCCAGCATTTT. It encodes CSVGQGQQPQHF.

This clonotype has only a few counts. The CDR3 loop reads CASSKCHTHPYEQYF. Written as DNA, the CDR3 is TGTGCCAGCAGCAAATGTCACACCCATCCCTACGAGCAGTACTTC. The V and J genes are TRBV21-1 and TRBJ2-7. TRBV21-1 is termed a pseudogene. The length of the CDR3 is 15 residues.

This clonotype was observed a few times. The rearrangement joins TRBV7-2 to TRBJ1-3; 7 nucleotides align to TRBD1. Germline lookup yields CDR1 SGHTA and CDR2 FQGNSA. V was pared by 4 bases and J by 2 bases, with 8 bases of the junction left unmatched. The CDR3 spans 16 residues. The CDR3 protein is CASSSVGTATGNTIYF. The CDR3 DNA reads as TGTGCCAGCAGCTCCGTCGGGACAGCTACTGGAAACACCATATATTTT.

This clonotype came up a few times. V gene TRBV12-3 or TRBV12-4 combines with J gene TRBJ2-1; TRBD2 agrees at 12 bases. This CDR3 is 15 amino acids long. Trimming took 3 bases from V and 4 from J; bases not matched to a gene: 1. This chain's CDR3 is CASSLTSGGYNEQFF. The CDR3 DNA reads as TGTGCCAGCAGTTTGACTAGCGGGGGTTACAATGAGCAGTTCTTC.

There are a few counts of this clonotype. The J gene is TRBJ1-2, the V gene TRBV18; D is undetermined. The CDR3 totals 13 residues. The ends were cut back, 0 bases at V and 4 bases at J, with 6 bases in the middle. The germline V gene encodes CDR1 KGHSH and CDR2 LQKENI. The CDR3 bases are TGTGCCAGCTCACCACCCGCAGGCTATGGCTACACCTTC. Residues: CASSPPAGYGYTF.

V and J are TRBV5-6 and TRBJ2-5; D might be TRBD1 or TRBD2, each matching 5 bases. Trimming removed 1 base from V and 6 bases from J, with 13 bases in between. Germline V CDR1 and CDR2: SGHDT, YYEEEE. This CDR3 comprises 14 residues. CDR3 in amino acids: CASSLRGQGQTQYF. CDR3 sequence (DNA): TGTGCCAGCAGCTTGCGGGGCCAGGGTCAGACCCAGTACTTC.

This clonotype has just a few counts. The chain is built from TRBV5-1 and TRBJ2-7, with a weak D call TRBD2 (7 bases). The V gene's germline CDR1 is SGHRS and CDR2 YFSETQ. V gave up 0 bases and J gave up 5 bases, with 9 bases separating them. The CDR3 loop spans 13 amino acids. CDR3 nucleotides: TGCGCCAGCAGCTTGGGCGGGGGCAACGAGCAGTACTTC. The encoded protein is CASSLGGGNEQYF.

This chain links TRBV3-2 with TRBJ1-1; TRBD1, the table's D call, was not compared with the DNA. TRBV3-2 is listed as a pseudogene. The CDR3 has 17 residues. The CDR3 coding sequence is TGTGCCAGCAGCCAACCGCAAACCAGGGTCCTGGGCACTGAAGCTTTCTTT. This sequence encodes CASSQPQTRVLGTEAFF.

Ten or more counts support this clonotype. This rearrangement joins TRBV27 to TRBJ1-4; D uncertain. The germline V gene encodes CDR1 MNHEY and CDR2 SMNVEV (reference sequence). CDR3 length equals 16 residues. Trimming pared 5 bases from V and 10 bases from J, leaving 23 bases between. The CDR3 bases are TGTGCCAGCAGTCCACCTGCCGGGAGCGGGGTCGGAAAACTGTTTTTT. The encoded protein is CASSPPAGSGVGKLFF.

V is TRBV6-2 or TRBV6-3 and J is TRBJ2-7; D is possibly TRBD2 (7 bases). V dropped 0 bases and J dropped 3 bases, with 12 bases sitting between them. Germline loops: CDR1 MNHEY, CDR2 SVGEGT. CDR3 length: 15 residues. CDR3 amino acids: CASSYSRGGLYEQYF. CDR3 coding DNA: TGTGCCAGCAGTTACTCGAGGGGGGGCCTCTACGAGCAGTACTTC.